This T cell receptor beta chain originates from a study of identical twins. CDR3 length: 16 amino acids. V dropped 2 bases and J dropped 3; count of bases not matched to a gene: 8. Germline-derived CDR1 and CDR2 are SEHNR and FQNEAQ (reference sequence). Only healthy Caucasians were included as donors. cDNA molecules carried unique molecular identifiers, and template switching added a universal primer site. TCRdb called the 5' RACE reads again in MiXCR, with one record for every CDR3 protein. The sample has 1.5 million to 2 million distinct CDR3 sequences; about 32% are singletons. V gene TRBV7-9 combines with J gene TRBJ2-3; 7 positions agree with TRBD2. The origin of this receptor is a newborn girl in good health. Sequencing used cord blood. CDR3 protein: CASSLNLLAATDTQYF. The CDR3 nucleotides read TGTGCCAGCAGCTTAAATCTGCTAGCGGCAACAGATACGCAGTATTTT.